This T cell receptor (beta chain) was retrieved from a study of cytomegalovirus exposure and HLA in healthy donors (dated by TCRdb to 2016 to 2017). Background on the whole study: According to an earlier analysis of a few hundred of the donors, about 190 million T cells yielded 90 million to 140 million unique TCR beta sequences and approximately 280 Gb of sequence data. A later genetic analysis used genome-wide SNP genotypes for about 65% of the 666 donors, treating that subset as a discovery cohort. Of the 398 genotyped donors, 65% to 90% fell in the genetic ancestry cluster associated with self-reported Caucasian donors. To predict cytomegalovirus infection status, the study combined high-throughput TCR immunosequencing, statistical association of individual TCRs with disease status, and machine learning. The T cell repertoires of several hundred subjects were profiled by immunosequencing and related to cytomegalovirus serostatus. An earlier analysis of more than 450 of the donors used high-throughput TCR beta sequencing to judge whether each TCR beta V gene segment behaved as functional or pseudogenic. Class I and class II HLA loci were covered by the typing at four-digit resolution. Donor age, sex, ethnicity and CMV serostatus were compiled together with the repertoire data. Besides the first cohort of 550 to 750 subjects, a separate validation cohort made up of 120 or so different subjects was used. Every repertoire in the discovery cohort had been generated on one and the same sequencing platform. Among 398 genotyped donors of the cohort, an average of about 240,000 unique TCR beta nucleotide sequences were sequenced per donor, roughly 20% of them non-productive. To study patterns of TCR occurrence, a later analysis re-analyzed previously published TCR beta repertoires from 650 to 750 donors and added high-resolution HLA genotyping. The number of typed donors differed by locus: about 629-630 for A, B, C, DRB1 and DQB1; 522 for DQA1; approximately 600 for DPA1; and some 470 for DPB1. An early release covering some 640 HLA-typed donors comprised about 290 gigabases of sequencing data and tens of millions of unique TCR sequences. Rather than drawing on any new phenotypic data, the later analysis identified candidate immune exposures from TCR beta sequences and the way those sequences occurred across donors. Because of strong linkage in the cohort, four to six DR-DQ haplotypes were treated as single units for association and clustering. The study aimed to test whether signatures of past pathogen exposure could be identified by cataloging public T cell receptors. General conclusions and limits of the study: Because counts were too low, around 17 rarely observed V segments, including chromosome 9 orphons, were left out of the earlier analysis of 500 to 650 of the donors. Because HLA typing was missing for some donors at each locus, association tests included only the typed subset. In a later analysis, TCR association rates were found to vary across HLA loci, with the most associated TCRs seen for DRB1 alleles and the fewest for HLA-C alleles. An earlier analysis of 450 to 750 of the donors showed that most TCR beta V segments appeared in productive rearrangements either about 87% or about 30% of the time, which broadly matched IMGT annotations. When HLA alleles, especially DR and DQ, strongly co-occurred, TCR associations were difficult to assign to individual alleles. Most CMV-associated TCR beta chains appeared to be HLA-restricted in a later analysis, and the HLA associations seemed to be driven largely by CMV exposure. Three of the identified cytomegalovirus-associated TCR beta chains were confirmed in vitro to be specific for cytomegalovirus antigens. A later genetic analysis reported fewer N-insertions in productive TCRs among donors in an Asian-associated ancestry cluster than the approximately 700-donor mean. In the study, about 150 TCR beta chains were listed as associated with cytomegalovirus. A later analysis found that HLA-associated TCR beta chains were more clonally expanded and had lower generation probabilities than equally common non-associated chains. Presence/absence analyses assumed roughly uniform sequencing depth across donors, an assumption that may not hold. According to a later analysis, parvovirus B19, influenza, CMV and Epstein-Barr virus appeared linked to several top co-occurrence clusters. Linkage disequilibrium might explain the correlated functional status among segregating V segments, but an unknown experimental factor could not be excluded. Some IMGT-functional V segments, including TRBV6-2 and TRBV6-3, could not be told apart with the 87-base-pair reads, so those segments were excluded. For the cohort, immune exposure information was limited to CMV serostatus. A cluster of highly shared sequence variants was judged likely to represent a technical artifact of the sequencing pipeline. A further reported finding was that TCR beta sequences accurately predicted the HLA-A and HLA-B alleles for most subjects in the first cohort. Most TCR sequences were seen in very few donors, while some public TCRs were found in many individuals. At a false discovery rate of 0.05, a later analysis linked under 20,000 TCR beta sequences to specific HLA alleles. It was suggested by the authors that the approach could potentially be generalized to other disease states and immunological phenotypes. V-gene and J-gene trimming of TCR beta chains was associated with a missense DCLRE1C variant in a later genetic analysis, and the association was replicated in an independent cohort. This cohort had only TCR beta chains sequenced, and the lack of alpha or paired-chain data limited which features could be detected. In both the original and validation cohorts, the classifier was reported to diagnose cytomegalovirus status with high specificity and sensitivity.

Note on this clone: There is no known antigen for this receptor. No qualities accompany the bases; no much larger clone lies one base away.

The cohort consisted of fewer than 700 healthy bone marrow donors. All cohort members were sampled while nominally healthy, although unrecorded immune exposures were likely present. The donor tested CMV seronegative, placing the donor among the 350 or so seronegative members of the cohort. Every donor gave a peripheral blood sample, and the peripheral blood mononuclear cells from that sample were used for TCR beta sequencing. The Qiagen DNeasy Blood Extraction Kit was used to extract genomic DNA from the blood cell samples. V is reduced by 5 bases and J by 4 bases, leaving a spacing of 8 bases between them. The CDR3 runs 12 amino acids, cysteine and phenylalanine included. Only CDR3 DNA is held: 36 bases, read in frame from base 1. CDR1 is given as SNHLY and CDR2 as FYNNEI, both from the germline V gene. Receptor libraries were prepared by the immunoSEQ multiplex PCR assay. For the multiplex PCR, a mixture combining 60 forward primers for TCR Vbeta segments and 13 reverse primers for TCR Jbeta segments was used. Amplification of the CDR3 region of rearranged TCR beta genes was performed with a multiplex PCR assay on genomic DNA. The amplified TCR beta libraries were sequenced on the Illumina HiSeq System as 87-base-pair reads. Processing in the source paper ran as follows. Across the 500 to 700 repertoires, a later analysis counted about 81 million unique TCR beta chains, 8.5 million to 12 million of which were shared by at least two donors. A nearest-neighbor algorithm error-corrected the raw reads and collapsed the reads into unique sequences, merging closely related sequences to remove PCR and sequencing errors. Alignment of CDR3 sequences to IMGT reference sequences was used to assign V, D and J gene segments. For a sequence to be retained, a match of at least six nucleotides was required to both a V gene segment and a J gene segment. Rearrangements were called productive when the CDR3 lacked stop codons and stayed in frame with V and J; all others were non-productive. Following IMGT convention, CDR3 was defined as the stretch from the second conserved V-encoded cysteine to the conserved J-encoded phenylalanine. The earlier analysis of about 570 of the donors excluded any sequence lacking an unambiguous match to a single V gene segment. An earlier analysis of several hundred of the donors called V segments functional above 56.7% productive rearrangements and segregating when the between-donor standard deviation exceeded 5%. A statistical classification framework was built to diagnose cytomegalovirus status from the catalog of TCR beta chain sequences. In a later analysis, V and J genes were assigned by comparing TCR nucleotide sequences against IMGT/GENE-DB human TR gene sequences. In a later analysis, CDR3 sequences and most-parsimonious VDJ recombination scenarios were assigned using the TCRdist pipeline. In a later analysis, every TCR beta chain was defined by the combination of its CDR3 amino acid sequence and its V-gene family, and reads without a unique V-gene family were dropped. A later analysis removed 500 to 600 highly shared, low-generation-probability nucleotide sequences to deal with suspected cross-contamination and a sequencing artifact. For each public chain, a later analysis derived a clonal expansion index from normalized ranks of inferred template counts within each repertoire. Generation probabilities in a later analysis came from a VDJ recombination model fitted to out-of-frame rearrangements, and those results were checked against IGoR. Hypergeometric tests were used in a later analysis to score TCR-TCR, TCR-HLA and TCR-CMV co-occurrence, with a repertoire-size bias correction applied to the TCR pairs. A later analysis estimated false discovery rates by permuting HLA or CMV assignments 20 times. In a later analysis, co-occurring TCRs were grouped using DBSCAN, and TCRdist sequence similarity was added for clustering within HLA-allele-positive subsets. For co-occurrence clustering, repertoires with fewer than 30,000 or more than 120,000 public chains were excluded, along with five repertoires with anomalous nucleotide sharing. TCRdb provides this immuneACCESS table in a form limited to in-frame rearrangements. Some clones are lacking; in checked studies, under half of them reflect an unresolved V gene, and why the rest are absent is not known. The V and J calls and clone size come from that table; D and trimming were worked out from the DNA. This sample has fewer than 200,000 clones in its table, and about 78% of those were observed once. The leading ten clones occupy 2% to 2.5% of the sample.

Sequencing was carried out using PBMCs. This receptor chain uses TRBV2 and TRBJ1-2; the D gene is possibly TRBD1, with 5 bases matching. This sequence was found in a man aged 55 to 70 in good health and CMV-seronegative. CDR3 loop: CASSLDTYGYTF. In nucleotides, the sequence is TGTGCCAGCAGTCTGGACACCTATGGCTACACCTTC.